A selection of T cell receptor beta chains follows, all from one sample in a study of blood T cells in healthy people across ages. TCRdb re-analysed the 5' RACE reads in MiXCR, keeping a single row per CDR3 protein. The table shows hundreds of thousands of distinct CDR3 sequences, with roughly 50% occurring only once. The sample consisted of blood. These receptors came from a man between 60 and 75 years old in good health. The CDR3 runs from the conserved cysteine through the conserved F or W.

>TRBV5-1|TRBJ2-3
CASSPGPGAATQYF
>TRBV10-3|TRBJ1-1
CAISESTGEATEAFF
>TRBV19|TRBJ2-5
CASSIADGSQETQYF
>TRBV4-2|TRBJ2-3
CASSQDTAGEADTQYF
>TRBV7-9|TRBJ1-4
CASSRLTNEKLFF
>TRBV20-1|TRBJ2-1
CSARVLRGHEQFF
>TRBV10-1|TRBJ2-1
CASSESGVAGNEQFF
>TRBV5-1|TRBJ2-5
CASSSGTREETQYF
>TRBV5-5|TRBJ1-4
CASSGNWDREREKLFF
>TRBV4-1|TRBJ2-1
CASSPGQLSYNEQFF
>TRBV20-1|TRBJ1-5
CSALRGGSNQPQHF
>TRBV9|TRBJ2-7
CASSVGQHSYEQYF
>TRBV29-1|TRBJ1-1
CSALRNGFGTEAFF
>TRBV10-3|TRBJ2-7
CAISGGDNYYEQYF
>TRBV10-3|TRBJ1-4
CAISDGGRAATIEKLFF
>TRBV3-1|-
CASSQEGTQYF
>TRBV2|TRBJ1-1
CASRKRGGTEAFF
>TRBV9|TRBJ2-3
CASSKDPQGTQYF
>TRBV20-1|TRBJ2-1
CSASPMAYGAYNEQFF
>TRBV7-2|TRBJ1-5
CASSLGRGAFQPQHF
>TRBV3-1|TRBJ1-6
CASSRGQGARNSPLHF
>TRBV6-5|TRBJ1-4
CASSSPTGGVNEKLFF
>TRBV7-9|TRBJ1-6
CASSLDNSPLHF
>TRBV4-1|TRBJ1-2
CASRASLFRTRGGYTF
>TRBV29-1|TRBJ2-3
CSVATGNRLGDTQYF
>TRBV10-3|TRBJ1-4
CAISQGQDNEKLFF
>TRBV5-1|TRBJ2-3
CASSLVVGQGATDTQYF
>TRBV7-4|-
CASSLVLWGETQYF
>TRBV25-1|TRBJ2-7
CASSARLGAGGTSYEQYF
>TRBV5-1|TRBJ2-7
CASSFGPGYEQYF
>TRBV5-5|TRBJ1-5
CASSFDYSNQPQHF
>TRBV4-1|TRBJ1-6
CASSQDRNTAGASYNSPLHF
>TRBV6-5|TRBJ1-2
CASRREGRFYGYTF
>TRBV27|TRBJ1-6
CASGLGRSSYNSPLHF
>TRBV5-1|TRBJ2-7
CASSLPLTGGPYEQYF
>TRBV10-3|TRBJ2-5
CAISPGQRQETQYF
>TRBV4-2|TRBJ2-1
CASSVAVAGGRDEQFF
>TRBV6-2/TRBV6-3|TRBJ1-2
CASSAPGTALDYGYTF
>TRBV18|TRBJ2-1
CASSPPTAGSSYNEQFF
>TRBV7-9|TRBJ2-1
CASSRNALQGDEQFF
>TRBV12-3/TRBV12-4|TRBJ2-3
CASSRSLADYTDTQYF
>TRBV29-1|TRBJ2-1
CSVERLLNEQFF
>TRBV5-1|TRBJ2-5
CASRIGQGETQYF
>TRBV20-1|TRBJ2-5
CSATWPSDSQETQYF
>TRBV5-5|TRBJ2-5
CASSSVGGGQETQYF
>TRBV19|TRBJ1-1
CASSYGMNTEAFF
>TRBV9|TRBJ1-1
CASSVAGDGTEAFF
>TRBV6-1|TRBJ2-7
CASSEDWVTYEQYF
>TRBV7-2|TRBJ2-1
CASSPPPELGGYNEQFF
>TRBV9|TRBJ2-1
CASSVGGQLLQQFF
>TRBV7-2|TRBJ2-7
CASSPRGGGPTYEQYF
>TRBV10-3|TRBJ2-7
CAISETVYEQYF